A selection of T cell receptor beta chains follows, all from one sample in a study of T-cell reconstitution after alpha-beta-depleted transplantation in children. TCRdb fed the PCR reads into MiXCR, producing one record per CDR3 protein. The table records 190,000 or so distinct CDR3 sequences, about 14% of them present only once. The sample consisted of PBMCs from the stem cell graft donor, taken from the stem cell graft. These receptors came from a human donor who donated a stem cell graft to a child with acute lymphoblastic leukemia. Both conserved end residues are part of each CDR3. Size values are once, few and many counts, or a class for expanded clones, and some rows have none.

V,size,CDR3
TRBV7-8,few,CASSLVKNTEAFF
TRBV7-2,many,CASSPAGLAGGLQAQYF
TRBV20-1,many,CSASGTSGTGNEQFF
TRBV5-1,many,CASRDFKAGAEDTQYF
TRBV27,many,CASKPDRRNYGYTF
TRBV6-5,few,CASGSTGAYTGELFF
TRBV29-1,many,CSVEELQGGTGELFF
TRBV20-1,many,CSAAGQGAVTDTQYF
TRBV12-3/TRBV12-4,many,CASSWGRRQGYTF
TRBV27,few,CASSPTFRARGQFF
TRBV6-1,NA,CASRSRAGDPKTQYF
TRBV20-1,NA,CSARILELAGDLGSGAEQFF
TRBV5-1,many,CASSWTGGSSYEQYF
TRBV20-1,many,CSARVYAANYGYTF
TRBV6-2/TRBV6-3,many,CASSYSPSVTIYF
TRBV5-5,few,CASSLEGGSFPYEQYF
TRBV5-1,NA,CASSLGLDRQYEQYF
TRBV29-1,NA,CSVDRDRDQAFF
TRBV20-1,many,CSALGEPARPYEQYF
TRBV5-1,NA,CASSLSGGAEDQPQHF
TRBV7-9,many,CASSMTGGSVTNEKLFF
TRBV7-9,many,CASSRLQGTGELFF
TRBV12-3/TRBV12-4,many,CASSLALTESSYEQYF
TRBV5-1,NA,CASSSRSGREETQYF
TRBV13,few,CASTPGAGGFNEQFF
TRBV7-8,many,CASSLGIGELFF
TRBV12-5,NA,CASGLVAATGELFF
TRBV10-3,few,CAIRKQGDEQYF
TRBV12-3/TRBV12-4,NA,CASSPGQTGYTF
TRBV28,many,CASSPLYEKLFF
TRBV30,NA,CAWTDLDTQYF
TRBV10-3,many,CAISDMGQGPYEQYF
TRBV29-1,many,CSVEDPAKRAEAFF
TRBV24-1,many,CATSDRGGYEQYF
TRBV20-1,few,CSARDLLTGQEYEQYF
TRBV12-3/TRBV12-4,many,CASTGGRGNQPQHF
TRBV10-3,many,CASSTTGVKGEQYF
TRBV5-5,many,CASSLNQRAFF
TRBV12-3/TRBV12-4,many,CASSLRRNEAFF
TRBV5-5,many,CASSFRDGYNEQFF
TRBV4-2,many,CASRTGNYGYTF
TRBV5-1,many,CASSSPFPTGTYEQYF
TRBV29-1,NA,CSALDRGRGTEAFF
TRBV7-8,many,CASSLVSGHNEQFF
TRBV4-1,once,CASSPGTSGRYEQYF
TRBV5-1,many,CASSLEQETQYF